Presented here are 15 T cell receptor beta chains from one specimen sequenced in a study of blood T cell repertoires in COVID-19. Clones were read by immunoSEQ multiplex PCR, and TCRdb kept only the in-frame ones, dropping some. Of 50,000 to 70,000 clones in the sample, about four fifths were seen once. Sequencing was carried out using peripheral blood. These TCRs come from a human donor in a cohort sampled during active COVID-19.

This chain joins TRBV27 and TRBJ1-1; 7 bases agree with TRBD1. In germline, CDR1 is MNHEY, CDR2 SMNVEV (reference sequence). The V segment lost 6 bases and the J segment 0 bases; nucleotides outside the gene matches: 7. The CDR3 consists of 15 residues. The chain's CDR3 is CASSWDRLMNTEAFF. The CDR3 DNA reads as TGTGCCAGCAGCTGGGACAGACTCATGAACACTGAAGCTTTCTTT.

The chain employs TRBV11-2 and TRBJ2-7, with 9 bases aligning to TRBD1. Germline assignment: CDR1 SGHAT and CDR2 FQNNGV. Trimming cost V 8 bases and J 4 bases; bases outside gene matches: 21. The CDR3 loop spans 18 amino acids. CDR3 amino acids: CASAEGQGGGSGVYEQYF. The CDR3 nucleotides are TGTGCCAGCGCCGAGGGACAGGGAGGAGGAAGCGGGGTTTACGAGCAGTACTTC. Combining the CDR3 with reference TRBV11-2 and TRBJ2-7 gives the whole variable domain EAGVAQSPRYKIIEKRQSVAFWCNPISGHATLYWYQQILGQGPKLLIQFQNNGVVDDSQLPKDRFSAERLKGVDSTLKIQPAKLEDSAVYLCASAEGQGGGSGVYEQYFGPGTRLTVT.

V usage is TRBV27 and J usage is TRBJ2-7, with 10 nucleotides matching TRBD1. Germline CDR1 is MNHEY and CDR2 is SMNVEV (reference sequence). This CDR3 has 16 residues. The trim removed 6 bases at V and 5 bases at J, leaving 13 bases unmatched. CDR3 DNA sequence: TGTGCCAGCAGACGATCCGGGACAGGGGTCCCCCACGAGCAGTACTTC. It specifies CASRRSGTGVPHEQYF.

The genes are TRBV4-3 and TRBJ2-7, with TRBD2 matching over 11 bases. Germline lookup yields CDR1 LGHNA and CDR2 YSLEER. J lost 4 bases, V lost 4 bases, and 9 bases had no gene match. The CDR3 contains 16 residues. CDR3 in DNA: TGCGCCAGCAGCCCTCGGACTAGCGGGTACCCATACGAGCAGTACTTC. Translation gives CASSPRTSGYPYEQYF.

V and J are TRBV9 and TRBJ1-4, with a possible D match to TRBD1 (5 bases). The CDR3 runs 15 residues. Germline V gene data show CDR1 as SGDLS and CDR2 as YYNGEE. V was shortened by 4 bases and J by 5 bases, with 15 bases between the two germline ends. CDR3 bases: TGTGCCAGCAGCACACGTCAGGGCTTCAATGAAAAACTGTTTTTT. This translates into CASSTRQGFNEKLFF.

The chain is built from TRBV29-1 and TRBJ1-1; 9 bases are shared with TRBD1. The V gene's germline CDR1 is SQVTM and CDR2 ANQGSEA. V lost 7 bases and J lost 0; bases outside the gene matches: 9. The CDR3 sequence is 15 residues long. Written as DNA, the CDR3 is TGCAGCGGGCTTGGGACAGGGACATTGAACACTGAAGCTTTCTTT. Residues: CSGLGTGTLNTEAFF.

This clone is medium-sized by share. J is TRBJ2-5 and V is TRBV7-9; unclear D gene. In germline, CDR1 is SEHNR, CDR2 FQNEAQ (reference sequence). The CDR3 has 12 amino acids. With 8 bases removed from V and 5 bases from J, the gap between germline ends came to 12 bases. The CDR3 DNA is TGTGCCAGCGGAGACGACGGGGAGACCCAGTACTTC. Its protein is CASGDDGETQYF.

The chain links TRBV2 to TRBJ1-6; TRBD1 is a possible D gene (6 bases). The germline V and J ends were trimmed by 10 bases and 7 bases, with 20 bases remaining between them. The CDR3 loop spans 15 amino acids. Germline values: CDR1 SNHLY, CDR2 FYNNEI. The chain's CDR3 is CATIDRGAGNSPLHF. In nucleotides, the CDR3 is TGTGCCACCATAGATCGGGGGGCTGGGAATTCACCCCTCCACTTT.

Remarks on this clone: At one end the junction does not follow the germline gene, possibly because of a read error. Different DNA sequences within this sample yield the same CDR3. The chain uses TRBV14 and TRBJ2-7, with TRBD1 identical over 7 bases. This CDR3 is 13 amino acids long. Germline V gene data show CDR1 as SGHDN and CDR2 as FVKESK. This CDR3 is CASSTHRGYEQYF. DNA of the CDR3: TGTGCCAGCAGCACCCACAGGGGCTACGAACAGTACTTC. The complete variable domain, with remaining parts taken from reference TRBV14 and TRBJ2-7, reads EAGVTQFPSHSVIEKGQTVTLRCDPISGHDNLYWYRRVMGKEIKFLLHFVKESKQDESGMPNNRFLAERTGGTYSTLKVQPAELEDSGVYFCASSTHRGYEQYFGPGTRLTVT.

This clone rates as medium-sized. This sequence joins TRBV7-2 and TRBJ1-5; 7 nucleotides align to TRBD1. Germline V gives CDR1 SGHTA, CDR2 FQGNSA. The J segment lost 0 bases and the V segment lost 2 bases, leaving 4 bases of the junction unmatched. This CDR3 spans 16 amino acids. Here the CDR3 reads CASSLRDSDSNQPQHF. The CDR3 DNA reads as TGTGCCAGCAGCTTAAGGGACAGTGATAGCAATCAGCCCCAGCATTTT.

The V gene is TRBV5-4, the J gene TRBJ2-7, with D unclear. Germline V lookup: CDR1 SGHNT, CDR2 YYREEE (reference sequence). Trimming removed 0 bases at V and 6 bases at J, with 16 bases between. The CDR3 is 15 amino acids. The CDR3 DNA reads as TGTGCCAGCAGCTTGGATTCAGGCTCCCTCGCCGAGCAGTACTTC. Protein product: CASSLDSGSLAEQYF.

With regard to this clone: Mismatch with germline at one junction end may stem from a read error. V gene TRBV7-9 combines with J gene TRBJ1-3; 7 nucleotides match TRBD1. The CDR3 has 14 residues. In germline, CDR1 is SEHNR, CDR2 FQNEAQ (reference sequence). The chain's CDR3 is CASTLQGKRNTIYF. The CDR3 DNA reads TGTGCCAGCACCTTACAGGGGAAGAGAAACACCATATATTTT.

The chain links TRBV20-1 to TRBJ1-2; 8 positions agree with TRBD1. The CDR3 has 15 amino acids. Germline V gene lookup returns CDR1 DFQATT and CDR2 SNEGSKA (reference sequence). With V trimmed by 3 bases and J by 3 bases, 9 bases remained unmatched. CDR3 coding DNA: TGCAGTGCTAGTACCGGACAGGGCAAATACTATGGCTACACCTTC. Its translation: CSASTGQGKYYGYTF.

The chain employs TRBV14 and TRBJ2-7; TRBD2 matches at 13 bases. The junction had 5 bases not matched to a gene; V was cut back by 4 bases and J by 2 bases. The germline gives CDR1 SGHDN, CDR2 FVKESK. This CDR3 contains 16 residues. Here the CDR3 reads CASSPGLAGLTYEQYF. CDR3 sequence (DNA): TGTGCCAGCAGCCCGGGACTAGCGGGATTAACCTACGAGCAGTACTTC.

V and J are TRBV7-6 and TRBJ1-5; D uncertain. V was shortened by 5 bases and J by 2 bases, with 10 bases between the two germline ends. CDR3 size: 14 residues. From germline, CDR1 is SGHVS and CDR2 FNYEAQ. The CDR3 DNA is TGTGCCAGCAGCCGGGGATTCGGCAATCAGCCCCAGCATTTT. Protein product: CASSRGFGNQPQHF.